What follows are 29 T cell receptor beta chains derived from one specimen sequenced in a study of T cells of healthy individuals. TCRdb re-derived calls from the 5' RACE reads in MiXCR, one entry per CDR3 protein. The sample lists more than 85,000 distinct CDR3 sequences, approximately 18% seen once, with approximately 5.7% in the top ten. The origin of the receptors is a human donor in good health.

The genes are TRBV9 and TRBJ2-5; a possible D gene is TRBD1 (7 bases). V lost 0 bases, J lost 5 bases, and 20 bases lay in between. The CDR3 runs to 17 residues. Germline values: CDR1 SGDLS, CDR2 YYNGEE. Written as DNA, the CDR3 is TGTGCCAGCAGCGTAGGAATACTAGCTGGAGGGGGCGAGACCCAGTACTTC. It specifies CASSVGILAGGGETQYF.

The rearrangement uses TRBV4-2 and TRBJ2-1, with D unclear. The length of the CDR3 is 13 residues. Germline V lookup: CDR1 LGHNA, CDR2 YNFKEQ. Trimming left V 0 bases short and J 5 bases short, with 5 bases between. The CDR3 reads CASSQEGNNEQFF. DNA of the CDR3: TGTGCCAGCAGCCAAGAGGGGAACAATGAGCAGTTCTTC.

The rearrangement uses TRBV9 and TRBJ2-1; no clear D gene. Germline CDR1 is SGDLS and CDR2 is YYNGEE. Trimming removed 3 bases at V and 4 bases at J, with 20 bases between. This CDR3 has 17 amino acids. CDR3: CASSARTTGHPYNEQFF. Here the CDR3 DNA reads TGTGCCAGCAGCGCCAGAACGACGGGCCACCCATACAATGAGCAGTTCTTC.

Points on this clonotype: Being one base from a much bigger clone, this may be a read error. The chain uses TRBV27 and TRBJ2-7; 8 nucleotides agree with TRBD1. Per the germline V gene, CDR1 is MNHEY and CDR2 is SMNVEV (reference sequence). The CDR3 loop spans 15 amino acids. With V trimmed by 4 bases and J by 5 bases, 10 bases remained unmatched. The CDR3 region is CASSSLQGGGDEQYF. DNA of the CDR3: TGTGCCAGCAGTTCCTTACAGGGGGGTGGGGACGAGCAGTACTTC.

This chain connects TRBV4-3 to TRBJ1-4, with unresolved D. Germline loops: CDR1 LGHNA, CDR2 YSLEER. Trimming took off 0 bases at V and 13 bases at J, with 15 bases between the two ends. The CDR3 extends over 14 amino acids. The CDR3 sequence: CASSQEEGLDGLFF. CDR3 in DNA: TGCGCCAGCAGCCAAGAGGAAGGTCTAGACGGACTGTTTTTT.

This clonotype was recorded many times. The chain carries TRBV6-2 or TRBV6-3 and TRBJ2-3; D perhaps matches TRBD2 (5 bases). CDR1 MNHEY and CDR2 SVGEGT come from the germline V gene. The germline V and J ends were trimmed by 4 bases and 6 bases, with 11 bases remaining between them. This CDR3 is built from 13 residues. The CDR3 sequence is CASSSEGRDTQYF. Written as DNA, the CDR3 is TGTGCCAGCAGTTCCGAGGGTCGCGATACGCAGTATTTT.

Only a few counts were recorded for this clonotype. The V gene is TRBV11-1, the J gene TRBJ1-1; D not certain. V was pared by 5 bases and J by 8 bases, with 15 bases between. CDR1 is SGHAT, CDR2 FQDESV, per germline (reference sequence). The CDR3 runs to 13 residues. CDR3 coding DNA: TGTGCCAGCAGCCCGGGTTGGGGAAGGGAAGCTTTCTTT. This encodes CASSPGWGREAFF.

This clonotype was observed a few times. The CDR3 here is CASSLLVAGPFRDTQYF. The CDR3 nucleotides are TGTGCCAGCAGCTTACTGGTAGCGGGACCCTTTAGAGATACGCAGTATTTT. V usage is TRBV7-2 and J usage is TRBJ2-3, with 8 bases identical to TRBD2. The CDR3 consists of 17 residues. Per germline, CDR1 SGHTA and CDR2 FQGNSA. After removal of 2 bases from V and 5 bases from J, the junction contained 12 bases not matched to a gene.

The chain is built from TRBV7-9 and TRBJ1-1; 8 bases agree with TRBD1. CDR3 length: 13 residues. Trimming at V came to 3 bases and at J to 7 bases, leaving 4 bases not matched to a gene. Looked up from germline, CDR1 is SEHNR and CDR2 is FQNEAQ (reference sequence). CDR3 sequence: CASSLDRVVEAFF. The CDR3 nucleotides are TGTGCCAGCAGCTTGGACAGGGTTGTTGAAGCTTTCTTT.

The chain joins TRBV11-2 to TRBJ1-3, with D unclear. Germline CDR1 reads SGHAT; CDR2 reads FQNNGV. The CDR3 consists of 15 residues. V lost 5 bases and J 3 bases, leaving 14 bases between the germline ends. Here the CDR3 reads CASSPIRGNGNTIYF. As DNA, the CDR3 is TGTGCCAGCAGCCCTATTAGAGGGAATGGAAACACCATATATTTT.

The chain recombines TRBV12-3 or TRBV12-4 with TRBJ2-7; no definite D call. The CDR3 totals 12 residues. V lost 0 bases, J lost 13 bases, and 13 bases lay in between. CDR3 DNA: TGTGCCAGCAGTTTAGCGGAACAGAGAACCTACTTC. Its translation is CASSLAEQRTYF.

This clonotype was detected only a few times. The CDR3 sequence: CASSFGTLLNTEAFF. In nucleotides, the CDR3 is TGTGCCAGCAGCTTTGGCACCCTCTTGAACACTGAAGCTTTCTTT. J is TRBJ1-1 and V is TRBV11-2; D is ambiguous. Trimming left V 3 bases short and J 0 bases short, with 11 bases between. The CDR3 covers 15 residues. Germline V gene lookup returns CDR1 SGHAT and CDR2 FQNNGV.

The CDR3 here is CASSLYGTGGASGELFF. CDR3 DNA: TGTGCCAGCAGCTTATATGGGACAGGGGGCGCGTCCGGGGAGCTGTTTTTT. The chain employs TRBV7-3 and TRBJ2-2; TRBD1 matches at 12 bases. From germline, CDR1 is SGHTA and CDR2 FQGTGA. Germline trimming cut 2 bases from V and 6 bases from J; bases unmatched to any gene: 7. This CDR3 is built from 17 residues.

The rearrangement uses TRBV20-1 and TRBJ2-1; TRBD2 is a possible D gene (6 bases). The CDR3 length is 14 residues. The germline CDR1 and CDR2 sequences are DFQATT and SNEGSKA (reference sequence). V lost 1 base and J 2 bases, leaving 9 bases between the germline ends. CDR3 amino acids: CSARVASAYNEQFF. The CDR3 DNA is TGCAGTGCTAGAGTGGCTAGCGCCTACAATGAGCAGTTCTTC.

The chain couples TRBV4-2 to TRBJ1-4; maybe TRBD1 (5 bases). The CDR3 is 15 amino acids. Germline CDR1 and CDR2: LGHNA and YNFKEQ. V lost 3 bases, J lost 2 bases, and 10 bases lay in between. This chain's CDR3 is CASSQGWGTNEKLFF. The CDR3 region has the DNA TGTGCCAGCAGCCAGGGGTGGGGGACTAATGAAAAACTGTTTTTT.

This clonotype showed up just once. Just one base apart from a much larger clone, this may be a read error. This chain links TRBV28 with TRBJ1-4; TRBD1 aligns across 7 bases. The CDR3 has 14 residues. The germline CDR1 and CDR2 sequences are MDHEN and SYDVKM. V gave up 4 bases and J gave up 5 bases; unmatched junction bases: 4. DNA of the CDR3: TGTGCCAGCAGTTGCAGGGGGGGAAATGAAAAACTGTTTTTT. It yields the protein CASSCRGGNEKLFF.

The chain joins TRBV5-1 to TRBJ2-3, with 9 bases aligning to TRBD1. The CDR3 contains 15 residues. Germline V gives CDR1 SGHRS, CDR2 YFSETQ. V lost 0 bases and J lost 6; bases outside the gene matches: 5. DNA of the CDR3: TGCGCCAGCAGCTTGGCGGGACAGGGAATCGATACGCAGTATTTT. Translating gives CASSLAGQGIDTQYF.

V and J are TRBV11-2 and TRBJ2-7; a possible D gene is TRBD2 (5 bases). CDR1 and CDR2 from the germline V gene are SGHAT and FQNNGV. V was trimmed by 6 bases and J by 6 bases, leaving 12 bases between them. This CDR3 has 12 amino acids. The CDR3 is CASRLMDFEQYF. Here the CDR3 DNA reads TGTGCCAGCAGACTAATGGACTTCGAGCAGTACTTC. Looking up the rest from reference TRBV11-2 and TRBJ2-7 gives the full variable domain: EAGVAQSPRYKIIEKRQSVAFWCNPISGHATLYWYQQILGQGPKLLIQFQNNGVVDDSQLPKDRFSAERLKGVDSTLKIQPAKLEDSAVYLCASRLMDFEQYFGPGTRLTVT.

The genes are TRBV4-1 and TRBJ1-6; D ambiguous. Between the trimmed V and J ends, which lost 3 bases and 10 bases, there was a span of 16 bases. CDR3 length: 15 residues. Germline CDR1 and CDR2: MGHRA and YSYEKL. The CDR3 loop is CASSQNRAGESPLHF. The CDR3 nucleotides are TGCGCCAGCAGCCAGAATAGGGCAGGCGAGTCACCCCTCCACTTT.

This clonotype was recorded a few times. This chain joins TRBV6-6 and TRBJ2-5; 14 nucleotides line up with TRBD2. The CDR3 runs 14 residues. The V segment lost 9 bases and the J segment 11 bases; nucleotides outside the gene matches: 11. Germline loops: CDR1 MNHNY, CDR2 SVGAGI (reference sequence). CDR3 bases: TGTGCCAGTAATGGACTAGCGGGGGGCCCGGGGCAGTACTTC. Its protein product is CASNGLAGGPGQYF.

This clonotype was found many times. The rearrangement links TRBV7-2 to TRBJ2-3; 7 bases match TRBD1. The V segment lost 3 bases and the J segment 4 bases; nucleotides outside the gene matches: 7. Looked up from germline, CDR1 is SGHTA and CDR2 is FQGNSA. The CDR3 is made up of 15 amino acids. CDR3: CASSFVRGRSDTQYF. The CDR3 DNA is TGTGCCAGCAGCTTCGTTAGGGGGCGGTCAGATACGCAGTATTTT.

In its sample, this clonotype was seen a few times. This chain joins TRBV20-1 and TRBJ2-2; D not resolved. Trimming stripped 2 bases from V and 6 bases from J, with 19 bases between. CDR1 DFQATT and CDR2 SNEGSKA come from the germline V gene (reference sequence). The CDR3 runs 16 residues. CDR3 in DNA: TGCAGTGCTAGATCTGGCCAGCTCTTCGAGGCCGGGGAGCTGTTTTTT. It codes for CSARSGQLFEAGELFF.

This clonotype was found many times. The chain carries TRBV27 and TRBJ2-5, with 8 bases identical to TRBD2. CDR1 MNHEY and CDR2 SMNVEV come from the germline V gene (reference sequence). Trimming cost V 6 bases and J 5 bases; bases outside gene matches: 11. This CDR3 is 15 amino acids long. CDR3 in amino acids: CASSYREGDSETQYF. For the CDR3, the DNA is TGTGCCAGCAGCTACCGGGAGGGGGATAGTGAGACCCAGTACTTC.

This chain links TRBV28 with TRBJ2-3; possibly TRBD2 for D (6 bases). The CDR3 contains 11 residues. Germline CDR1 MDHEN, CDR2 SYDVKM. The germline V and J ends were trimmed by 6 bases and 10 bases, with 11 bases remaining between them. The CDR3 protein is CASRRDASQYF. CDR3 sequence (DNA): TGTGCCAGCAGGCGGGACGCTTCGCAGTATTTT.

This chain connects TRBV28 to TRBJ1-4; weak D call: TRBD1 (5 bases). CDR1 and CDR2 (germline): MDHEN, SYDVKM. The CDR3 has 14 residues. Trimming took 2 bases from V and 6 from J, leaving 10 bases between them. Written as DNA, the CDR3 is TGTGCCAGCAGTTTAGGGGGGGTATATGAAAAACTGTTTTTT. Encoded protein: CASSLGGVYEKLFF.

The CDR3 reads CASSLGTVKSIYF. CDR3 in DNA: TGTGCCAGCAGCTTAGGCACAGTAAAATCCATATATTTT. The chain uses TRBV7-2 and TRBJ1-3, with D uncertain. Germline lookup yields CDR1 SGHTA and CDR2 FQGNSA. Trimming pared 1 base from V and 11 bases from J, leaving 12 bases between. This CDR3 has 13 amino acids.

This clonotype was seen at least ten times. As DNA, the CDR3 is TGTGCCAGCAGCTTGGAGGCCAGGCCGCCCTACGAGCAGTACTTC. Translation gives CASSLEARPPYEQYF. This chain joins TRBV5-5 and TRBJ2-7, with unresolved D. This CDR3 spans 15 amino acids. CDR1 SGHKS and CDR2 YYEKEE come from the germline V gene (reference sequence). V was pared by 0 bases and J by 2 bases, with 12 bases between.

This clonotype was counted ten times or more. CDR3 in amino acids: CSARRQRETQYF. For the CDR3, the DNA is TGCAGTGCTAGGAGACAGAGAGAGACCCAGTACTTC. The chain links TRBV20-1 to TRBJ2-5; weak D call: TRBD1 (5 bases). This CDR3 comprises 12 residues. Trimming stripped 3 bases from V and 4 bases from J, with 9 bases between. Germline lookup yields CDR1 DFQATT and CDR2 SNEGSKA (reference sequence).

This clonotype came up a few times. Here the CDR3 reads CASSLKTPDIMTEAFF. CDR3 sequence (DNA): TGCGCCAGCAGCTTGAAAACCCCGGACATTATGACTGAAGCTTTCTTT. The J gene is TRBJ1-1, the V gene TRBV5-1; a possible D gene is TRBD1 (5 bases). This CDR3 has 16 amino acids. Trimming left V 1 base short and J 5 bases short, with 18 bases between. CDR1 SGHRS and CDR2 YFSETQ come from the germline V gene. The whole variable domain, remainder taken from reference TRBV5-1 and TRBJ1-1, is KAGVTQTPRYLIKTRGQQVTLSCSPISGHRSVSWYQQTPGQGLQFLFEYFSETQRNKGNFPGRFSGRQFSNSRSEMNVSTLELGDSALYLCASSLKTPDIMTEAFFGQGTRLTVV.